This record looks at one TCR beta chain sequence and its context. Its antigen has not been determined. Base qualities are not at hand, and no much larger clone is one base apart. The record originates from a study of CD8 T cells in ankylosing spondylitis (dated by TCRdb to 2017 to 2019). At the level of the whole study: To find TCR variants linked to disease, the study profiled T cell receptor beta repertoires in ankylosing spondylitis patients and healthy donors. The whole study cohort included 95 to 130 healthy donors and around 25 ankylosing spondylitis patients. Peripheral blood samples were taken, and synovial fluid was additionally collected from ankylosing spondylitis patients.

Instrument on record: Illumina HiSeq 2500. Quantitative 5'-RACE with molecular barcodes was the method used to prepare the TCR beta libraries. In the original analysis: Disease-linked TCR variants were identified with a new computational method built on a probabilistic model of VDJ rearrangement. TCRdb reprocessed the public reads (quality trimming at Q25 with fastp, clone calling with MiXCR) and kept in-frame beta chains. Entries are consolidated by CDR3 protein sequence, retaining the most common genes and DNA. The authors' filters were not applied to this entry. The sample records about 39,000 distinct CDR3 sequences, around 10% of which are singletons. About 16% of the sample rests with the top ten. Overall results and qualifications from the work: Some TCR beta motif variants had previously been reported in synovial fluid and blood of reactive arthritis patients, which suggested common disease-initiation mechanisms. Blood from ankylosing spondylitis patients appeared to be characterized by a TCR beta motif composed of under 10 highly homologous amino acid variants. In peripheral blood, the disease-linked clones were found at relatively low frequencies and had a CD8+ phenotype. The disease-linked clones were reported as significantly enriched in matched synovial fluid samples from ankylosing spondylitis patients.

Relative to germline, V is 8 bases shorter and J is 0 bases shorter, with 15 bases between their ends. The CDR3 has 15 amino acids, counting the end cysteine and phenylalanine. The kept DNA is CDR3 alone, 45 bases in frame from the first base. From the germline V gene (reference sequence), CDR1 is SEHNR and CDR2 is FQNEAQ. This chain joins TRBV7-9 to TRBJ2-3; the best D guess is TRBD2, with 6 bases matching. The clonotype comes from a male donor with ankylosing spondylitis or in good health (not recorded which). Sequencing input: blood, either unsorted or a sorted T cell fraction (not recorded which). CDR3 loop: CASRKAGSSTDTQYF. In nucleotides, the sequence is TGTGCCAGCCGTAAGGCGGGATCTAGCACAGATACGCAGTATTTT.